These 14 T cell receptor beta chains came from one sample sequenced in a study of tumor-infiltrating lymphocytes in primary liver carcinoma. Each 20-30 mg portion of unsorted bulk tissue served as the source for co-extraction of RNA and DNA. A primer matching the constant region was used to make TCR beta cDNA from 450 to 550 ng of total RNA. Slightly modified ARM-PCR with three nested multiplex PCR rounds yielded TCR beta libraries. In the first two PCR rounds, TRBV1-TRBV30 forward primers were paired with a C-beta reverse primer, and each round lasted roughly 10 cycles. TCRdb reanalysed the multiplex PCR reads using MiXCR and keeps one entry per CDR3 protein. The sample consists of approximately 120,000 distinct CDR3 sequences, approximately 64% of them appearing once. Sequences were obtained from liver tumor tissue from sampling region 3. Subset denoted: tumor region T3, left-lateral pole. The receptors shown here come from a woman in her sixties or seventies with primary liver carcinoma and hepatitis B virus infection.

This clonotype was counted a few times. This clone may be a read error of a much larger clone one base away. This chain joins TRBV6-1 and TRBJ2-7, with a weak D call TRBD2 (5 bases). CDR1 is MNHNS, CDR2 SASEGT, per germline. This CDR3 is 12 amino acids long. CDR3 protein: CAGRPGMDEQYF. Written as DNA, the CDR3 is TGTGCCGGCAGACCGGGGATGGACGAGCAGTACTTC.

The CDR3 coding sequence is TGTGCCTGGAGATGGGGCACTGAAGCTTTCTTT. It specifies CAWRWGTEAFF. The chain couples TRBV30 to TRBJ1-1; D call uncertain. The CDR3 runs to 11 residues. CDR1 and CDR2 from the germline V gene are GTSNPN and SVGIG (reference sequence). Deletions cut 3 bases from V and 4 bases from J, with 6 bases between. Looking up the rest from reference TRBV30 and TRBJ1-1 gives the full variable domain: SQTIHQWPATLVQPVGSPLSLECTVEGTSNPNLYWYRQAAGRGLQLLFYSVGIGQISSEVPQNLSASRPQDRQFILSSKKLLLSDSGFYLCAWRWGTEAFFGQGTRLTVV.

This clonotype was seen just once. This could be a read error, since a much larger clone is one nucleotide away. This chain links TRBV13 with TRBJ2-1; 7 bases align to TRBD2. There are 15 residues in the CDR3. CDR1 is PRHDT, CDR2 FYEKMQ, per germline (reference sequence). CDR3 protein: CASSFRLARYNERFF. In nucleotides, the CDR3 is TGTGCCAGCAGCTTCCGACTAGCTAGGTACAATGAGCGGTTCTTC.

The chain uses TRBV11-1 and TRBJ2-4, with 7 nucleotides matching TRBD2. Germline trimming cut 3 bases from V and 2 bases from J; bases unmatched to any gene: 10. The CDR3 runs to 17 residues. The germline gives CDR1 SGHAT, CDR2 FQDESV (reference sequence). DNA for the CDR3: TGTGCCAGCAGCTTTCCCGGGACTAACGAGACCAAAAACATTCAGTACTTC. Its protein product is CASSFPGTNETKNIQYF.

This clonotype has at least ten counts. This chain uses TRBV5-6 with TRBJ1-2; the D is unclear. The CDR3 has 14 residues. Trimming removed 6 bases at V and 0 bases at J, with 12 bases between. Germline loops: CDR1 SGHDT, CDR2 YYEEEE. The CDR3 region has the DNA TGTGCCAGCACCCCCAGGAGAGCTAACTATGGCTACACCTTC. This sequence encodes CASTPRRANYGYTF.

Points on this clonotype: Since no conserved phenylalanine or tryptophan closes the CDR3, a read error is the likely cause. This chain connects TRBV11-2 to TRBJ2-3; no reliable D call. This CDR3 comprises 13 residues. V dropped 0 bases and J dropped 5 bases, with 6 bases sitting between them. The germline CDR1 and CDR2 sequences are SGHAT and FQNNGV. In DNA, the CDR3 is TGTGCCAGCAGCTTAGATAGAGTAGATACGCAGTATCTT. This codes for CASSLDRVDTQYL.

Many counts were recorded for this clonotype. The CDR3 sequence is CASSDINRAGYTF. The CDR3 DNA reads TGTGCCAGCAGCGACATAAACAGGGCGGGCTACACCTTC. This chain uses TRBV14 with TRBJ1-2, with D tentatively TRBD1 (6 bases). The CDR3 has 13 residues. CDR1 and CDR2 from the germline V gene are SGHDN and FVKESK. The V gene lost 5 bases and the J gene lost 8 bases, with 15 bases spanning the gap.

Notes on this clonotype: Since a much larger clone is just one base distant, this may be a read error. The chain recombines TRBV20-1 with TRBJ2-2; D is unclear. The CDR3 has 13 amino acids. The germline V gene has CDR1 DFQATT and CDR2 SNEGSKA (reference sequence). Trimming removed 5 bases from V and 3 bases from J, with 10 bases in between. CDR3 bases: TGCAGTGCTTCCGACAACTACACCGGGGAGCTGTTTTTT. Translating gives CSASDNYTGELFF.

In its sample, this clonotype was seen many times. This chain joins TRBV4-1 and TRBJ2-1, with D uncertain. Trimming removed 4 bases from V and 1 base from J, with 11 bases in between. This CDR3 comprises 15 residues. CDR1 is MGHRA and CDR2 is YSYEKL in the germline V gene. CDR3 coding DNA: TGCGCCAGCAGCCCCATGGCTCGTTCCTACAATGAGCAGTTCTTC. This translates into CASSPMARSYNEQFF.

A word on this clonotype: A clone one base away is much larger, so this may be a read error. The chain combines TRBV7-8 with TRBJ2-5; D is perhaps TRBD1 (5 bases). This CDR3 has 15 residues. The germline gives CDR1 SGHVS, CDR2 FQNEAQ. In DNA form, the CDR3 reads TGTGCCAGCAGCTTAAACAGGATGCGTCAAGAGGCCCAGTACTTC. This sequence encodes CASSLNRMRQEAQYF.

Worth noting for this clonotype: It is likely a read error, because the conserved phenylalanine at the end of the CDR3 is missing. The genes are TRBV10-1 and TRBJ2-1; maybe TRBD1 (6 bases). This CDR3 is 14 amino acids long. The V gene's germline CDR1 is WNHNN and CDR2 SYGVQD (reference sequence). The CDR3 protein is CDSSEGVSYNEQFL. CDR3 sequence (DNA): TGCGACAGCAGTGAGGGGGTCTCTTACAATGAGCAGTTCCTC.

This clonotype was seen ten or more times. The chain employs TRBV10-3 and TRBJ2-7; the D gene is possibly TRBD1 (5 bases). V was pared by 8 bases and J by 1 base, with 12 bases between. This CDR3 contains 13 residues. CDR1 is ENHRY and CDR2 is SYGVKD in the germline V gene. In DNA, the CDR3 is TGTGCCATCGGGGCGGCATTTTCCTACGAGCAGTACTTC. Its translation: CAIGAAFSYEQYF.

This clonotype was seen a handful of times. The chain links TRBV20-1 to TRBJ1-1, with D possibly matching TRBD1 (5 bases). V was clipped by 6 bases and J by 1 base, with 6 bases between them. Germline CDR1 is DFQATT and CDR2 is SNEGSKA (reference sequence). The CDR3 sequence is 11 residues long. The CDR3 region is CSAGANTEAFF. In nucleotides, the CDR3 is TGCAGTGCAGGGGCGAACACTGAAGCTTTCTTT.

For this clonotype: As the CDR3 is not closed by the conserved phenylalanine or tryptophan, this likely results from a read error. V usage is TRBV11-2 and J usage is TRBJ2-1; 9 nucleotides line up with TRBD2. From germline, CDR1 is SGHAT and CDR2 FQNNGV. The CDR3 covers 16 residues. This CDR3 is CVSSSLAGPVANEQFL. Here the CDR3 DNA reads TGTGTCAGCAGCTCCCTAGCGGGACCTGTTGCCAATGAGCAGTTCCTC.